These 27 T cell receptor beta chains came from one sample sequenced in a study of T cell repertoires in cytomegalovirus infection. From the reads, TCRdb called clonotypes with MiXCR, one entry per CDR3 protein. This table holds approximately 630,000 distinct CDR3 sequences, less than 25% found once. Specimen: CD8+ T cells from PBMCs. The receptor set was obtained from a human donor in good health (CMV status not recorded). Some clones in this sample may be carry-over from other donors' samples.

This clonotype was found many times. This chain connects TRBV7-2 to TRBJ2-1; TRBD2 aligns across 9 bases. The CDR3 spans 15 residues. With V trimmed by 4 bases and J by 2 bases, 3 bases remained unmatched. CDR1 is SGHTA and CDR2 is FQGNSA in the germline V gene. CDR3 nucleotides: TGTGCCAGCAGCTATATAGCGGGGGCCTACAATGAGCAGTTCTTC. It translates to CASSYIAGAYNEQFF.

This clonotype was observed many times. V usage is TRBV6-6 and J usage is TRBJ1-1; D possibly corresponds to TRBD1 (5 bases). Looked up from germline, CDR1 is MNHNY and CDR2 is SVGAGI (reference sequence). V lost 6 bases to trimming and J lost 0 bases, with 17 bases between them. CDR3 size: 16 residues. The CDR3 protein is CASSTSSTEMNTEAFF. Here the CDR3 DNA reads TGTGCCAGCAGCACATCGTCGACAGAAATGAACACTGAAGCTTTCTTT.

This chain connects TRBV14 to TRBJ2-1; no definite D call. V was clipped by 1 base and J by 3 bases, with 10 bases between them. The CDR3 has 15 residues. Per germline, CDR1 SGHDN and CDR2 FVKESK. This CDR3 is CASSQGVQLYNEQFF. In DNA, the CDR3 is TGTGCCAGCAGCCAAGGAGTACAACTCTACAATGAGCAGTTCTTC. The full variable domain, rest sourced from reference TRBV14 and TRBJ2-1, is EAGVTQFPSHSVIEKGQTVTLRCDPISGHDNLYWYRRVMGKEIKFLLHFVKESKQDESGMPNNRFLAERTGGTYSTLKVQPAELEDSGVYFCASSQGVQLYNEQFFGPGTRLTVL.

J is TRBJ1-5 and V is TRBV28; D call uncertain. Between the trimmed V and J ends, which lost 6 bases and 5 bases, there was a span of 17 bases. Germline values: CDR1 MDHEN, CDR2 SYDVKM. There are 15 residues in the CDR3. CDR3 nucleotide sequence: TGTGCCAGCAGGGACCCCGGGCACTCCCATCAGCCCCAGCATTTT. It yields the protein CASRDPGHSHQPQHF.

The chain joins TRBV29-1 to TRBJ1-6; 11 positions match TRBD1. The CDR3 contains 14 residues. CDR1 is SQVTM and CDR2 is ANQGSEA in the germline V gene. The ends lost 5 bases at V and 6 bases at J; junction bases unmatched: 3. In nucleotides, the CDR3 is TGCAGCGTTAGGACAGGGGGCAGTAATTCACCCCTCCACTTT. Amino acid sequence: CSVRTGGSNSPLHF.

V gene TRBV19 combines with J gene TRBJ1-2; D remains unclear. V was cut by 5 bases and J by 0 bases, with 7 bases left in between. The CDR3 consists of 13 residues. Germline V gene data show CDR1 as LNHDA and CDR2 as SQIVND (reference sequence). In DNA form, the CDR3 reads TGTGCCAGTAGTCATAGCACTAACTATGGCTACACCTTC. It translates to CASSHSTNYGYTF.

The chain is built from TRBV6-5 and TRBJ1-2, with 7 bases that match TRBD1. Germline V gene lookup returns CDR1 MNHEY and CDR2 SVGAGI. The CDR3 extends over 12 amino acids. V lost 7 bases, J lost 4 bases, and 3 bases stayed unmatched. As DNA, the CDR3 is TGTGCCAGCACGACAGGGACCTATGGCTACACCTTC. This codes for CASTTGTYGYTF.

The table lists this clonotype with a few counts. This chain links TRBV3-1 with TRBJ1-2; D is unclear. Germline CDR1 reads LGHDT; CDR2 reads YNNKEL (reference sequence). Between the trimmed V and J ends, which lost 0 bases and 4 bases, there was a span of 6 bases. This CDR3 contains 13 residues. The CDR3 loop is CASSQEGVYGYTF. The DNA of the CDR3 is TGTGCCAGCAGCCAAGAGGGAGTCTATGGCTACACCTTC.

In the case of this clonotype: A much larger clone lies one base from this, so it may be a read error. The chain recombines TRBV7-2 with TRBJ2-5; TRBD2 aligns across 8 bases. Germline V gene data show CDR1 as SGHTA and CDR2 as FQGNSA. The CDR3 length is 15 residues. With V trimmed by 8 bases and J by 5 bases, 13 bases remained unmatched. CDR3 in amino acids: CASRGGGLYRETQYF. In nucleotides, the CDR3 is TGTGCCAGCCGGGGGGGGGGCCTTTACAGGGAGACCCAGTACTTC.

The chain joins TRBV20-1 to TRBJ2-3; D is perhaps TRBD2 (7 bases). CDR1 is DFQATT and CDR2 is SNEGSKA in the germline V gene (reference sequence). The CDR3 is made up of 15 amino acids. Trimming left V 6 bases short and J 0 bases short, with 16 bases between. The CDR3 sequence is CSAPLGGGSTDTQYF. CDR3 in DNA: TGCAGTGCGCCACTCGGCGGGGGCAGCACAGATACGCAGTATTTT.

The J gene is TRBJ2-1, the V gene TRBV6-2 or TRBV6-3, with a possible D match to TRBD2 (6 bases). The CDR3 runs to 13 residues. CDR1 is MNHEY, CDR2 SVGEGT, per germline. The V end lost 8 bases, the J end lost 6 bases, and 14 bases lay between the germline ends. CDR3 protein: CASCLGGGNEQFF. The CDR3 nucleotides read TGTGCCAGCTGCCTTGGGGGAGGCAATGAGCAGTTCTTC.

The CDR3: CASSYEQGGLMNTEAFF. DNA of the CDR3: TGTGCCAGCAGCTATGAACAGGGGGGACTTATGAACACTGAAGCTTTCTTT. This sequence joins TRBV5-4 and TRBJ1-1, with 8 bases lining up with TRBD1. Germline V gene lookup returns CDR1 SGHNT and CDR2 YYREEE (reference sequence). V was clipped by 3 bases and J by 0 bases; unmatched bases: 10. The CDR3 consists of 17 residues. Full variable domain (rest looked up from reference TRBV5-4 and TRBJ1-1): ETGVTQSPTHLIKTRGQQVTLRCSSQSGHNTVSWYQQALGQGPQFIFQYYREEENGRGNFPPRFSGLQFPNYSSELNVNALELDDSALYLCASSYEQGGLMNTEAFFGQGTRLTVV.

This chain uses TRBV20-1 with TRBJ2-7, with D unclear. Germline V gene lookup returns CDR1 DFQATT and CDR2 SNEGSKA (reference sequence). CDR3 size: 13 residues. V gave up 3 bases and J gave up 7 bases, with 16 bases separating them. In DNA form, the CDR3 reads TGCAGTGCTAGGTATTACGAAACGAGGGAGCAGTACGTC. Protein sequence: CSARYYETREQYV.

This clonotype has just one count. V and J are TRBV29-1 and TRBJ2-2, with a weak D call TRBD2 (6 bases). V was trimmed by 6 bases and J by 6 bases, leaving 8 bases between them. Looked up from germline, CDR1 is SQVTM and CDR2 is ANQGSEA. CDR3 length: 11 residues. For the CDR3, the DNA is TGCAGCGTCTGGGACTCCGGGGAGCTGTTTTTT. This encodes CSVWDSGELFF.

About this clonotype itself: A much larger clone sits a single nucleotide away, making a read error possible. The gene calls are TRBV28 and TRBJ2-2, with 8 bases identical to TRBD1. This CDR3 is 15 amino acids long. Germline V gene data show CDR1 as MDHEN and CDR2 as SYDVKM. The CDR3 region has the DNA TGTGCCAACAGTCTGACAGGGGTGCGCACCGGGGAGCTGTTTTTT. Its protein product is CANSLTGVRTGELFF.

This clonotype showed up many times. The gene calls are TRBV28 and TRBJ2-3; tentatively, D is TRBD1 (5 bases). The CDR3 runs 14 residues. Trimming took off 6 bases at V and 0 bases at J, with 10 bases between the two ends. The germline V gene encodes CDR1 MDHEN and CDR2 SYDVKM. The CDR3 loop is CASSRDSSTDTQYF. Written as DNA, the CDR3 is TGTGCCAGCAGCAGGGATTCGAGCACAGATACGCAGTATTTT.

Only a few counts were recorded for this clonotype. The CDR3 DNA reads TGTGCCAGCAGTCCGACTAGCGGGGCGGGGAATGAGCAGTTCTTC. It yields the protein CASSPTSGAGNEQFF. The chain recombines TRBV12-3 or TRBV12-4 with TRBJ2-1; 11 positions match TRBD2. With 5 bases clipped from V and 7 bases from J, the junction kept 7 bases outside the gene matches. CDR3 length: 15 amino acids.

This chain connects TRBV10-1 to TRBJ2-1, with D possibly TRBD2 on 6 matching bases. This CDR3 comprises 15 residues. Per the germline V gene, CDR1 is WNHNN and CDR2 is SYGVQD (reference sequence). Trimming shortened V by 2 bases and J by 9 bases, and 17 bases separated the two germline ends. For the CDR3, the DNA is TGCGCCAGCAGTGAGGCGGTGGAGGGGAGAGGTGAGCAGTTCTTC. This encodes CASSEAVEGRGEQFF.

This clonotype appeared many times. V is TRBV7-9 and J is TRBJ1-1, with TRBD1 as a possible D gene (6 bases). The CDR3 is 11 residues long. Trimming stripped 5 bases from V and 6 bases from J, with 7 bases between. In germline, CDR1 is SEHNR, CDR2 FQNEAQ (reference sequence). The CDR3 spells CASSQGPEAFF. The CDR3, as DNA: TGTGCCAGCAGCCAGGGGCCTGAAGCTTTCTTT.

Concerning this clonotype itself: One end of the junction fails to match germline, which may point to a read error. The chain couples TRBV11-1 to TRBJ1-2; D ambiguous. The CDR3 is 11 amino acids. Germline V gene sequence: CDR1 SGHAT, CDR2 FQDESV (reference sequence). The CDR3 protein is CASSLVYDYTF. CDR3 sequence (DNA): TGTGCCAGCAGTCTGGTCTATGACTACACCTTC.

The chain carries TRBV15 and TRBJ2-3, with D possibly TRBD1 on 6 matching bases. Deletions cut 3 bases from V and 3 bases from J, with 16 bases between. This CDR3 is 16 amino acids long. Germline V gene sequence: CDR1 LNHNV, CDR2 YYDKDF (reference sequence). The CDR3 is CATSRTTGIGTDTQYF. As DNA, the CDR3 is TGTGCCACCAGCAGGACAACAGGGATTGGGACAGATACGCAGTATTTT.

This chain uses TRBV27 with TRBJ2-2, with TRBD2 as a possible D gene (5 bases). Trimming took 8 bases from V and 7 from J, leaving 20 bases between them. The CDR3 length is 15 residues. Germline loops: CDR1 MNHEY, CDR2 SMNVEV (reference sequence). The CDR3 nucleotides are TGTGCCAGCTATGGGAGTCAGGAGAACGGCGGGGAGCTGTTTTTT. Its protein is CASYGSQENGGELFF.

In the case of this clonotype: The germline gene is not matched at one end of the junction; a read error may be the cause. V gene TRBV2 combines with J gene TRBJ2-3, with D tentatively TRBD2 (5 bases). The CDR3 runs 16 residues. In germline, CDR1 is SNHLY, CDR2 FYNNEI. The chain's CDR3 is CTSSAAGVLGTDTQYF. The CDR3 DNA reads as TGTACCAGCAGTGCTGCCGGGGTCCTCGGCACAGATACGCAGTATTTT.

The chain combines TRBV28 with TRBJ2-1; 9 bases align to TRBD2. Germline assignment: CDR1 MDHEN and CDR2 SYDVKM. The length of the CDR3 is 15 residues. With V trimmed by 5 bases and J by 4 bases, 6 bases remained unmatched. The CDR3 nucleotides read TGTGCCAGCAGTGCCCTAGCGGGGCCATACAATGAGCAGTTCTTC. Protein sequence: CASSALAGPYNEQFF.

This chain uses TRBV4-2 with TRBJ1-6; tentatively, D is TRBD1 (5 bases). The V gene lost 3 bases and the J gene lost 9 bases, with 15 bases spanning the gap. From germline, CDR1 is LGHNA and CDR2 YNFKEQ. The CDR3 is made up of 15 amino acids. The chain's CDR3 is CASSHRGLDSSPLHF. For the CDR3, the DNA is TGTGCCAGCAGCCATCGGGGACTGGATTCTTCACCCCTCCACTTT.

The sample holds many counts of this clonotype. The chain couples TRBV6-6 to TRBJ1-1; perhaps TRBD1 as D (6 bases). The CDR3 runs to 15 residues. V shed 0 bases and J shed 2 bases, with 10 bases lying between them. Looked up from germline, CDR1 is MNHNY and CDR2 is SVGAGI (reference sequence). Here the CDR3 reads CASSYSQGGNTEAFF. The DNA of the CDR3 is TGTGCCAGCAGTTACTCACAGGGAGGAAACACTGAAGCTTTCTTT.

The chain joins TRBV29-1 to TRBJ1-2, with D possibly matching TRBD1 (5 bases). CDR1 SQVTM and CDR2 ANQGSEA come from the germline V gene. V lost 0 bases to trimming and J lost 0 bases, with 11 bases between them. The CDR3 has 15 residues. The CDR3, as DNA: TGCAGCGTTGAAGATCGTGCGGGGGCTAACTATGGCTACACCTTC. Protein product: CSVEDRAGANYGYTF.